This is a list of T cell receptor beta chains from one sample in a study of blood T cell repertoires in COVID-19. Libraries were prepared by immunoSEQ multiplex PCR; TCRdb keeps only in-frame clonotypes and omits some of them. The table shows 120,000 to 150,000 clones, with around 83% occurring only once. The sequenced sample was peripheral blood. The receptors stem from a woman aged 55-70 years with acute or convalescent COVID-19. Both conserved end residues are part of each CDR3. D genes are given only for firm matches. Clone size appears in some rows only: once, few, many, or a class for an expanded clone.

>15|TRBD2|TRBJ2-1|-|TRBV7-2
CASSKTSGYYNEQFF
TGTGCCAGCAGCAAGACTAGCGGATACTACAATGAGCAGTTCTTC
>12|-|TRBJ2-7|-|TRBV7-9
CAGGGNSYEQYF
TGTGCCGGCGGAGGGAACTCCTACGAGCAGTACTTC
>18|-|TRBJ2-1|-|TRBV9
CASSVERFSAWVSNEQFF
TGTGCCAGCAGCGTAGAGAGGTTTAGTGCTTGGGTTAGCAATGAGCAGTTCTTC
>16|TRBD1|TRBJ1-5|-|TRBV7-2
CASSPGTGRSNQPQHF
TGTGCCAGCAGCCCAGGGACAGGGCGTAGCAATCAGCCCCAGCATTTT
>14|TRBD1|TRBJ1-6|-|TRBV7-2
CASRPTGDNSPLHF
TGTGCCAGCAGACCGACAGGGGATAATTCACCCCTCCACTTT
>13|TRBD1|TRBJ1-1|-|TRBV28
CASSQDRDTEAFF
TGTGCCAGCAGTCAGGACAGGGACACTGAAGCTTTCTTT
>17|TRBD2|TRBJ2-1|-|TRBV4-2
CASSQPLAGVSYNEQFF
TGTGCCAGCAGCCAGCCTCTAGCGGGCGTCTCCTACAATGAGCAGTTCTTC
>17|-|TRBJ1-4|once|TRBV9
CASSAGRGRATNEKLFF
TGTGCCAGCAGCGCGGGAAGGGGGAGGGCAACTAATGAAAAACTGTTTTTT
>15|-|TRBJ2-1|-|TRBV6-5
CASSYNRDSYNEQFF
TGTGCCAGCAGTTATAACCGAGATTCCTACAATGAGCAGTTCTTC
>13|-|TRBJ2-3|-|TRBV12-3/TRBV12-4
CASSFSVTDTQYF
TGTGCCAGCAGTTTCTCCGTCACAGATACGCAGTATTTT
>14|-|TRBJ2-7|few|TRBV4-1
CASSQDPGASEQYF
TGCGCCAGCAGCCAAGATCCTGGGGCAAGCGAGCAGTACTTC
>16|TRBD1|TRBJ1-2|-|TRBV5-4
CASRDPPGQGNDGYTF
TGTGCCAGCAGGGACCCTCCGGGACAGGGTAACGATGGCTACACCTTC
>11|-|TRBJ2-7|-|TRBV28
CASSLTYEQYF
TGTGCCAGCAGTCTTACCTACGAGCAGTACTTC
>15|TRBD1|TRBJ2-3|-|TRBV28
CASSGRDRGRFTQYF
TGTGCCAGCAGCGGACGGGACAGGGGCCGGTTTACGCAGTATTTT
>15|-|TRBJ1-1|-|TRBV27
CASSSIPVLNTEAFF
TGTGCCAGCAGTTCGATACCAGTCCTGAACACTGAAGCTTTCTTT
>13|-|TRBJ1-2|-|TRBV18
CASSPAGNYGYTF
TGTGCCAGCTCACCAGCAGGGAACTATGGCTACACCTTC
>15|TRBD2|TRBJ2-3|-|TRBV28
CASSLLAGDPDTQYF
TGTGCCAGCAGTTTACTAGCGGGGGATCCAGATACGCAGTATTTT
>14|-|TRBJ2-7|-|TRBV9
CASSPRVDPYEQYF
TGTGCCAGCAGCCCCCGAGTCGATCCCTACGAGCAGTACTTC
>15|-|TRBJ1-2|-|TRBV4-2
CASSQDFRVPRGYTF
TGTGCCAGCAGCCAAGATTTCAGGGTCCCGCGCGGCTACACCTTC
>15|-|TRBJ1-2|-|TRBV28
CASSLPQTGIYGYTF
TGTGCCAGCAGTTTGCCTCAGACAGGAATCTATGGCTACACCTTC
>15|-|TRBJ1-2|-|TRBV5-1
CASSLSAGSNYGYTF
TGCGCCAGCAGCTTGTCGGCAGGGTCAAACTATGGCTACACCTTC
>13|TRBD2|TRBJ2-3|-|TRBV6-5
CASSQPGLEGQYF
TGTGCCAGCAGTCAACCGGGACTAGAGGGGCAGTATTTT
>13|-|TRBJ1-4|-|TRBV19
CASSFTGNEKLFF
TGTGCCAGTAGTTTTACAGGGAACGAAAAACTGTTTTTT
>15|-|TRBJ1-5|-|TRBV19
CASSMDRFSNQPQHF
TGTGCCAGTAGTATGGACAGATTTAGCAATCAGCCCCAGCATTTT
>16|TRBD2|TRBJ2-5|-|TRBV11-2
CASSLGASGVGLAQYF
TGTGCCAGCAGCTTAGGAGCTAGCGGGGTGGGTTTGGCCCAGTACTTC
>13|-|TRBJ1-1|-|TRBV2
CASSVRYFTEAFF
TGTGCCAGCTCGGTACGGTACTTCACTGAAGCTTTCTTT
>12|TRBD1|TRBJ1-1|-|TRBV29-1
CSAGTGNTEAFF
TGCAGCGCTGGGACAGGGAACACTGAAGCTTTCTTT
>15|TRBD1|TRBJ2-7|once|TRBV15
CATSRDQGEVDEQYF
TGTGCCACCAGCAGAGATCAGGGGGAAGTAGACGAGCAGTACTTC
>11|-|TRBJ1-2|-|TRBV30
CAWGPAHGYTF
TGTGCCTGGGGGCCCGCTCATGGCTACACCTTC
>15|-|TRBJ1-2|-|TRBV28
CASSLPLSSRPPSQF
TGTGCCAGCAGTTTACCGCTTTCGTCCAGGCCACCTTCCCAATTC
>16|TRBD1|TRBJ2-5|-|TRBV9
CASSVGVGTGGETQYF
TGTGCCAGCAGCGTAGGGGTTGGGACAGGGGGAGAGACCCAGTACTTC
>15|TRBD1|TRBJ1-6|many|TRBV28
CASRKQDRGHSPLHF
TGTGCCAGCAGGAAACAGGACAGGGGGCATTCACCCCTCCACTTT
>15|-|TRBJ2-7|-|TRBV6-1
CASSEGHGNSYEQYF
TGTGCCAGCAGTGAAGGTCACGGGAACTCCTACGAGCAGTACTTC
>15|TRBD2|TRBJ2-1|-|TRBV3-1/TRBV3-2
CASSPLSGGANEQFF
TGTGCCAGCAGCCCCCTTAGCGGGGGGGCCAATGAGCAGTTCTTC
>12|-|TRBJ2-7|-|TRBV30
CAWSVLRGRSYF
TGTGCCTGGAGTGTACTCAGGGGTCGGTCCTACTTC
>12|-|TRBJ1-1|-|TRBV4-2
CASSQKGQGAFF
TGTGCCAGCAGCCAAAAAGGGCAGGGGGCTTTCTTT
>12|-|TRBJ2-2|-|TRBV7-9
CAGIVRTGELFF
TGTGCCGGCATTGTCCGTACCGGGGAGCTGTTTTTT
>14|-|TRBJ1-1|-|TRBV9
CASSVAGGDTEAFF
TGTGCCAGCAGCGTAGCCGGGGGTGACACTGAAGCTTTCTTT
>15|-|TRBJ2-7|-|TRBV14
CASSPRTAWGYEQYF
TGTGCCAGCAGCCCCCGGACAGCTTGGGGCTACGAGCAGTACTTC
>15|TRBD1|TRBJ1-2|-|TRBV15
CATSSPGQGSYGYTF
TGTGCCACCAGCAGCCCGGGACAGGGTTCCTATGGCTACACCTTC
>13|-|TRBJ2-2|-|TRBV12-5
CASGPDTPGELFF
TGTGCTAGTGGACCCGACACACCCGGGGAGCTGTTTTTT
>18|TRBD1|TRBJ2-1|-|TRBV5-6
CASSLETGVTLLGNEQFF
TGTGCCAGCAGCCTGGAGACAGGGGTAACATTATTGGGGAATGAGCAGTTCTTC
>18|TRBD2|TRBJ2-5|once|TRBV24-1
CATSDRTSGVGTKETQYF
TGTGCCACCAGTGATCGGACTAGCGGGGTGGGTACTAAAGAGACCCAGTACTTC
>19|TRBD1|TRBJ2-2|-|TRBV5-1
CASSSSVGTGSLIKGELFF
TGCGCCAGCAGCTCGAGTGTTGGGACAGGGAGTCTAATCAAAGGGGAGCTGTTTTTT
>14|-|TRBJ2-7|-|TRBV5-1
CASSLDGRGYEQYF
TGCGCCAGCAGCTTGGACGGCAGGGGTTACGAGCAGTACTTC
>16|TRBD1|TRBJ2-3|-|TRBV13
CASSFQGVKYTDTQYF
TGTGCCAGCAGCTTTCAGGGGGTTAAGTACACAGATACGCAGTATTTT
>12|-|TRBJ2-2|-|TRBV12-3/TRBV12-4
CASSKQGGELFF
TGTGCCAGCAGTAAACAGGGAGGGGAGCTGTTTTTT
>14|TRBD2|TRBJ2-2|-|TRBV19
CASSRLAGEGELFF
TGTGCCAGTAGCCGACTAGCGGGCGAAGGGGAGCTGTTTTTT